Listed below are T cell receptor beta chains from one sample, sequenced in a study of cytotoxic CD8 clonotypes in ibrutinib-treated CLL. TCRdb's copy holds only in-frame clones and misses some; the assay was immunoSEQ multiplex PCR. This table has about 68,000 clones, about 63% appearing once. Material: PBMCs, obtained after 12 months of ibrutinib treatment. These receptors came from a human donor with chronic lymphocytic leukemia. CDR3s include the opening cysteine and the closing phenylalanine or tryptophan. Fields, in order: clone size, D gene, J gene, V gene, CDR3 protein, CDR3 DNA. D genes are given only for firm matches. Clone size, where shown, is once, few, many, or a class for clones that have expanded.

.	.	TRBJ1-5	TRBV10-3	CAISPGPDSNQPQHF	TGTGCCATCAGTCCGGGGCCCGATAGCAATCAGCCCCAGCATTTT
.	.	TRBJ2-5	TRBV9	CASSVAAAEGTQYF	TGTGCCAGCAGCGTAGCGGCAGCCGAAGGGACCCAGTACTTC
few	.	TRBJ2-2	TRBV25-1	CASGRPSTGELFF	TGTGCCAGCGGTCGACCGAGCACCGGGGAGCTGTTTTTT
.	TRBD1	TRBJ1-2	TRBV28	CASSLSGTGGLYGYTF	TGTGCCAGCAGTTTATCAGGGACAGGGGGTCTTTATGGCTACACCTTC
.	TRBD1	TRBJ2-3	TRBV27	CASSLGQGATDTQYF	TGTGCCAGCAGTTTGGGGCAGGGGGCCACAGATACGCAGTATTTT
.	TRBD1	TRBJ1-2	TRBV9	CASSPGQGNYGYTF	TGTGCCAGCAGCCCCGGACAGGGGAACTATGGCTACACCTTC
.	.	TRBJ2-4	TRBV6-1	CASYDLAKNIQYF	TGTGCCAGCTATGATCTAGCCAAAAACATTCAGTACTTC
.	.	TRBJ1-6	TRBV6-5	CASSNQPNSPLHF	TGTGCCAGCAGTAATCAGCCTAATTCACCCCTCCACTTT
few	.	TRBJ1-3	TRBV4-2	CASSQVISPSGNTIYF	TGTGCCAGCAGCCAAGTAATTTCCCCATCTGGAAACACCATATATTTT
.	.	TRBJ1-1	TRBV30	CAWSDSRQFAEAFF	TGTGCCTGGAGTGATTCTCGGCAGTTCGCTGAAGCTTTCTTT
once	TRBD1	TRBJ1-3	TRBV7-8	CASSGQGHSGNTIYF	TGTGCCAGCAGCGGACAGGGCCACTCTGGAAACACCATATATTTT
.	.	TRBJ1-2	TRBV19	CASSISGSRGYTF	TGTGCCAGTAGTATTAGCGGCTCCCGGGGCTACACCTTC
.	.	TRBJ2-5	TRBV10-3	CAISERVSQETQYF	TGTGCCATCAGTGAGCGTGTTTCCCAGGAGACCCAGTACTTC
.	.	TRBJ2-5	TRBV27	CASSSPEGGWQTQYF	TGTGCCAGCAGTTCCCCTGAGGGGGGGTGGCAGACCCAGTACTTC
few	.	TRBJ1-2	TRBV5-4	CASSSQKGDYGYTF	TGTGCCAGCAGCTCCCAAAAGGGGGACTATGGCTACACCTTC
.	TRBD2	TRBJ2-7	TRBV29-1	CSVGLAGAYEQYF	TGCAGCGTTGGACTAGCGGGGGCCTACGAGCAGTACTTC
.	.	TRBJ1-2	TRBV7-2	CASTPSPGVYGYTF	TGTGCCAGCACCCCGTCTCCAGGGGTCTATGGCTACACCTTC
.	.	TRBJ2-5	TRBV11-1	CASSLVSQGSGETQYF	TGTGCCAGCAGCTTAGTATCGCAGGGATCTGGGGAGACCCAGTACTTC
.	TRBD1	TRBJ1-5	TRBV30	CAWSPGTGGFGNQPQHF	TGTGCCTGGAGCCCCGGGACAGGGGGCTTTGGCAATCAGCCCCAGCATTTT
.	.	TRBJ1-5	TRBV4-3	CASSSGINQPQHF	TGCGCCAGCAGTTCGGGGATCAATCAGCCCCAGCATTTT
once	TRBD2	TRBJ2-3	TRBV27	CASSFGVAGPGDTQYF	TGTGCCAGCAGTTTTGGGGTAGCGGGGCCCGGAGATACGCAGTATTTT
few	.	TRBJ1-2	TRBV30	CAWSVRNYGYTF	TGTGCCTGGAGTGTACGGAACTATGGCTACACCTTC
.	.	TRBJ2-2	TRBV11-1	CASSLGTVNTGELFF	TGTGCCAGCAGCCTGGGGACCGTGAACACCGGGGAGCTGTTTTTT
.	.	TRBJ2-7	TRBV6-1	CATQSRGGRVYEQYF	TGTGCCACCCAGTCCCGAGGGGGGAGGGTCTACGAGCAGTACTTC
once	TRBD1	TRBJ2-7	TRBV30	CALGQSYEQYF	TGTGCCCTGGGACAGTCCTACGAGCAGTACTTC
.	.	TRBJ2-7	TRBV7-2	CASSLVRDNYYEQYF	TGTGCCAGCAGCTTAGTTAGGGACAACTACTACGAGCAGTACTTC
.	.	TRBJ2-3	TRBV7-8	CASSLDSGSTDTQYF	TGTGCCAGCAGCTTAGACAGCGGGAGCACAGATACGCAGTATTTT
few	.	TRBJ2-7	TRBV9	CASSPLRGDTFNYEQYF	TGTGCCAGCAGCCCGCTTCGGGGGGACACCTTTAACTACGAGCAGTACTTC
.	.	TRBJ2-3	TRBV5-4	CASSLAGTDTQYF	TGTGCCAGCAGCTTGGCGGGCACAGATACGCAGTATTTT
few	.	TRBJ2-1	TRBV27	CASSSRGPMGYNEQFF	TGTGCCAGCAGTTCCCGGGGGCCGATGGGATACAATGAGCAGTTCTTC
.	.	TRBJ2-7	TRBV9	CASSVGASTYEQYF	TGTGCCAGCAGCGTAGGCGCCAGCACCTACGAGCAGTACTTC
.	.	TRBJ1-2	TRBV12-5	CASGFGDRPYGYTF	TGTGCTAGTGGTTTTGGGGACCGTCCGTATGGCTACACCTTC
.	TRBD1	TRBJ2-5	TRBV29-1	CSVEGGQGAYETQYF	TGCAGCGTTGAAGGAGGGCAGGGGGCGTATGAGACCCAGTACTTC
.	TRBD1	TRBJ2-2	TRBV6-6	CASRPGQSTGELFF	TGTGCCAGCAGACCGGGACAGAGCACCGGGGAGCTGTTTTTT
.	.	TRBJ1-4	TRBV7-2	CASSSGSSNEKLFF	TGTGCCAGCAGCTCAGGGTCGTCTAATGAAAAACTGTTTTTT
.	.	TRBJ2-4	TRBV21-1	CASSNLPGQGAGWYAKNIQYF	TGTGCCAGCAGCAATCTCCCGGGACAGGGGGCGGGTTGGTATGCCAAAAACATTCAGTACTTC
once	.	TRBJ1-1	TRBV21-1	CASTLSSGRQNTEAFF	TGTGCCAGCACCCTCAGTTCGGGCAGGCAGAACACTGAAGCTTTCTTT
once	.	TRBJ1-1	TRBV9	CASRGLGTEAFF	TGTGCCAGCCGTGGGCTGGGCACTGAAGCTTTCTTT
.	TRBD1	TRBJ1-2	TRBV7-2	CASSYGQGAVYGYTF	TGTGCCAGCAGCTACGGACAGGGGGCTGTTTATGGCTACACCTTC
.	.	TRBJ1-3	TRBV11-2	CASSSTGGPGNTIYF	TGTGCCAGCAGCTCCACTGGGGGCCCTGGAAACACCATATATTTT
few	.	TRBJ1-2	TRBV4-1	CASSQDNGGSGGYTF	TGCGCCAGCAGCCAAGATAATGGGGGCTCGGGTGGCTACACCTTC
.	.	TRBJ1-4	TRBV2	CASIRGPDLSNEKLFF	TGTGCCAGCATAAGAGGACCGGACCTGTCTAATGAAAAACTGTTTTTT
.	.	TRBJ1-2	TRBV19	CASNPMDSRGYGYTF	TGTGCCAGTAACCCAATGGACAGTCGGGGCTATGGCTACACCTTC
few	.	TRBJ2-7	TRBV28	CASSPDASYEQYF	TGTGCCAGCAGTCCCGATGCATCCTACGAGCAGTACTTC
.	.	TRBJ1-1	TRBV28	CASSLPPGDVAEAFF	TGTGCCAGCAGTTTACCCCCAGGTGATGTAGCTGAAGCTTTCTTT
.	TRBD1	TRBJ1-2	TRBV7-8	CASTLWGWDSPNYGYTF	TGTGCCAGCACCCTATGGGGTTGGGACAGTCCTAACTATGGCTACACCTTC
few	.	TRBJ1-2	TRBV29-1	CSVEEGDGYTF	TGCAGCGTTGAAGAGGGGGATGGCTACACCTTC
.	.	TRBJ2-7	TRBV19	CATRDGSYEQYF	TGTGCCACTCGGGACGGTTCCTACGAGCAGTACTTC
.	.	TRBJ1-2	TRBV27	CASSLSGRGNYGYTF	TGTGCCAGCAGTTTATCGGGAAGGGGAAACTATGGCTACACCTTC
few	.	TRBJ1-1	TRBV4-1	CASSQVGGLGLLNTEAFF	TGCGCCAGCAGCCAAGTCGGGGGCTTGGGTCTTCTGAACACTGAAGCTTTCTTT